This entry features one T cell receptor (beta chain) sequence. Its antigen is unidentified. The data were obtained in a study of cytomegalovirus exposure and HLA in healthy donors. About the research overall: In an earlier analysis, 90 million to 120 million unique TCR beta sequences were found from approximately 170 million T cells. General observations from the study: Testing in vitro showed a few CMV-associated chains specific for CMV antigens.

This CDR3 has 14 residues. After removal of 6 bases from V and 8 bases from J, the junction contained 10 bases not matched to a gene. Germline-derived CDR1 and CDR2 are MNHNY and SVGAGI (reference sequence). The primer mix had 60 Vbeta and 13 Jbeta primers. Sequencing was performed with immunoSEQ multiplex PCR; in TCRdb, only in-frame clones are kept and a portion is missing. Among around 180,000 clones listed, less than 90% were seen once. Sequences were obtained from PBMCs. V and J are TRBV6-6 and TRBJ1-2, with 9 positions matching TRBD1. The sequence was collected from a boy aged 5-17 years in good health and CMV-seronegative. The CDR3 DNA reads as TGTGCCAGCAGCGTAGCCGGGACAGGGAGCGGCTACACCTTC. This encodes CASSVAGTGSGYTF.